The rows below give T cell receptor beta chains drawn from one sample of a study of blood T cell repertoires in COVID-19. Assay: immunoSEQ multiplex PCR; the TCRdb copy retains only in-frame clones and omits some. The sample lists around 110,000 clones, 75% to 95% occurring once. What was sequenced was peripheral blood. The receptors here all came from a human donor with active COVID-19. The donor label of this sample is uncertain. CDR3s include the opening cysteine and the closing phenylalanine or tryptophan. The D gene is left open where the match is weak. Clone size is not always given. Where it is, it says once, few, many or a class for expanded clones.

d_call clone_size j_call cdr3_length v_call cdr3_aa cdr3_nt
. . TRBJ1-2 13 TRBV2 CASRRQDNYGYTF TGTGCCAGCAGAAGACAGGACAACTATGGCTACACCTTC
. . TRBJ2-7 12 TRBV2 CAKDSSSYEQYF TGTGCCAAGGACTCGAGCTCCTACGAGCAGTACTTC
TRBD1 . TRBJ2-2 17 TRBV23-1 CASSHYGQGGNTGELFF TGCGCCAGCAGTCACTACGGACAGGGAGGTAACACCGGGGAGCTGTTTTTT
TRBD1 . TRBJ2-3 16 TRBV4-1 CASSQEGTGGWDTQYF TGCGCCAGCAGCCAAGAGGGGACAGGGGGATGGGATACGCAGTATTTT
TRBD2 . TRBJ2-3 15 TRBV10-3 CAISPSGANTDTQYF TGTGCCATCAGCCCTAGCGGGGCGAACACAGATACGCAGTATTTT
. few TRBJ1-1 13 TRBV19 CASSTPRGKGAFF TGTGCCAGTAGTACCCCCAGAGGCAAAGGAGCTTTCTTT
TRBD1 few TRBJ1-2 15 TRBV5-1 CASSRGTGVNYGYTF TGCGCCAGCAGCCGAGGGACAGGGGTTAACTATGGCTACACCTTC
. once TRBJ2-6 15 TRBV3-1/TRBV3-2 CASSLSEGGANVLTF TGTGCCAGCAGTCTCTCGGAGGGTGGGGCCAACGTCCTGACTTTC
. . TRBJ2-2 14 TRBV10-2 CASSQGGGTGELFF TGCGCCAGCAGCCAGGGGGGAGGCACCGGGGAGCTGTTTTTT
TRBD1 medium-sized TRBJ1-2 15 TRBV25-1 CASSEGNRGHYGYTF TGTGCCAGCAGTGAAGGGAACAGGGGGCACTATGGCTACACCTTC
TRBD1 . TRBJ1-2 17 TRBV5-5 CASSPGTGATPNYGYTF TGTGCCAGCAGCCCCGGGACAGGGGCCACTCCTAACTATGGCTACACCTTC
. once TRBJ2-7 12 TRBV19 CASSNIFDEQYF TGTGCCAGTAGTAACATTTTCGACGAGCAGTACTTC
TRBD2 . TRBJ2-4 16 TRBV5-4 CASSLGGILAKNIQYF TGTGCCAGCAGCCTGGGAGGGATACTAGCCAAAAACATTCAGTACTTC
. . TRBJ1-5 14 TRBV28 CASTPPGEGQPQHF TGTGCCAGCACCCCGCCAGGGGAGGGTCAGCCCCAGCATTTT
TRBD1 . TRBJ1-2 13 TRBV7-9 CASSWTGLYGYTF TGTGCCAGCAGCTGGACAGGGCTCTATGGCTACACCTTC
. . TRBJ2-3 16 TRBV18 CASSPRPQGDTDTQYF TGTGCCAGCTCACCACGTCCACAGGGTGACACAGATACGCAGTATTTT
. . TRBJ2-7 13 TRBV5-8 CASSLVWQNEQYF TGTGCCAGCAGCTTGGTTTGGCAAAACGAGCAGTACTTC
TRBD1 . TRBJ2-1 14 TRBV18 CASSGQGVIGEQFF TGTGCCAGCTCGGGACAGGGTGTAATAGGAGAGCAGTTCTTC
. . TRBJ2-7 13 TRBV6-2/TRBV6-3 CASSYDRNYEQYF TGTGCCAGCAGTTACGACAGAAACTACGAGCAGTACTTC
TRBD2 . TRBJ2-3 16 TRBV7-9 CASSNLAATSTDTQYF TGTGCCAGCTCAAACCTAGCGGCTACTAGCACAGATACGCAGTATTTT
. . TRBJ2-5 13 TRBV28 CASRIQGRETQYF TGTGCCAGCAGAATACAGGGTAGAGAGACCCAGTACTTC
TRBD1 . TRBJ1-1 15 TRBV5-1 CASRDRGSVNTEAFF TGCGCCAGCAGAGACAGGGGGTCTGTGAACACTGAAGCTTTCTTT
. . TRBJ1-6 14 TRBV4-1 CASSQTGLNSPLHF TGCGCCAGCAGCCAGACAGGATTGAATTCACCCCTCCACTTT
. . TRBJ2-7 13 TRBV12-3/TRBV12-4 CASSRRQAHEQYF TGTGCCAGCAGCCGGAGACAGGCTCACGAGCAGTACTTC
TRBD1 . TRBJ2-3 15 TRBV7-2 CASPRSQGVADTQYF TGTGCCAGCCCCAGGAGTCAGGGGGTTGCAGATACGCAGTATTTT
. . TRBJ1-4 14 TRBV18 CASSPRGSNEKLFF TGTGCCAGCTCACCGCGAGGGTCGAATGAAAAACTGTTTTTT
. . TRBJ1-4 15 TRBV28 CASSFTSFTNEKLFF TGTGCCAGCAGTTTTACGAGTTTCACTAATGAAAAACTGTTTTTT
. few TRBJ2-7 12 TRBV11-2 CASSLDREEQYF TGTGCCAGCAGCTTAGATCGGGAAGAGCAGTACTTC
. . TRBJ1-3 18 TRBV7-8 CASSSSRGLGLSGNTIYF TGTGCCAGCAGCTCCTCGAGAGGGCTCGGTTTGTCTGGAAACACCATATATTTT
TRBD1 . TRBJ1-4 15 TRBV6-6 CASSTPTGGEEKLFF TGTGCCAGCAGTACCCCGACAGGGGGCGAGGAAAAACTGTTTTTT
TRBD1 . TRBJ2-3 18 TRBV2 CASSKGQGLTLNTDTQYF TGTGCCAGCAGTAAGGGACAGGGTCTAACGCTAAACACAGATACGCAGTATTTT
. once TRBJ1-5 13 TRBV5-6 CASSRTAGQPQHF TGTGCCAGCAGCCGAACCGCGGGTCAGCCCCAGCATTTT
. few TRBJ2-7 13 TRBV6-1 CASSEVVAYEQYF TGTGCCAGCAGTGAAGTCGTAGCCTACGAGCAGTACTTC
TRBD1 once TRBJ1-4 17 TRBV4-3 CASSQDERGLSNEKLFF TGCGCCAGCAGCCAAGACGAGAGGGGGCTCAGTAATGAAAAACTGTTTTTT
. . TRBJ2-2 17 TRBV5-8 CASSSHRGGTNTGELFF TGTGCCAGCAGCTCGCATAGGGGGGGTACGAACACCGGGGAGCTGTTTTTT
. . TRBJ2-1 15 TRBV7-2 CASSFLRGLLNEQFF TGTGCCAGCAGCTTTCTCCGGGGATTACTGAATGAGCAGTTCTTC
. . TRBJ1-6 14 TRBV28 CASTVDSVNSPLHF TGTGCCAGCACCGTGGACAGTGTTAATTCACCCCTCCACTTT
. . TRBJ1-5 12 TRBV24-1 CATSWGDQPQHF TGTGCCACCAGTTGGGGCGATCAGCCCCAGCATTTT
. . TRBJ1-4 15 TRBV10-3 CAISHTGTLGEKLFF TGTGCCATCAGTCATACCGGGACACTTGGTGAAAAACTGTTTTTT
. . TRBJ1-3 16 TRBV7-9 CASSLGTGHAGNTIYF TGTGCCAGCAGCTTGGGGACGGGACACGCTGGAAACACCATATATTTT
TRBD1 . TRBJ1-2 15 TRBV4-1 CASSQGGQGVYGYTF TGCGCCAGCAGCCAAGGGGGGCAGGGGGTGTATGGCTACACCTTC
TRBD2 . TRBJ2-7 16 TRBV7-8 CASSSTRLAGSYEQYF TGTGCCAGCAGCTCCACAAGACTAGCGGGGAGCTACGAGCAGTACTTC
TRBD2 once TRBJ2-1 16 TRBV4-3 CASSQYLAGVGNEQFF TGCGCCAGCAGCCAATATCTAGCGGGGGTCGGTAATGAGCAGTTCTTC
. . TRBJ1-1 16 TRBV6-5 CASSYYSREVLTEAFF TGTGCCAGCAGTTACTATTCGCGGGAGGTTTTGACTGAAGCTTTCTTT
. . TRBJ1-6 15 TRBV27 CASSESGAYNSPLHF TGTGCCAGCTCGGAGAGCGGGGCTTACAATTCACCCCTCCACTTT
. . TRBJ2-5 16 TRBV3-1/TRBV3-2 CASEGWTGVYQETQYF TGTGCCAGCGAAGGATGGACGGGGGTGTACCAAGAGACCCAGTACTTC
TRBD1 . TRBJ1-4 13 TRBV18 CASSPGQGEKLFF TGTGCCAGCTCACCCGGACAGGGTGAAAAACTGTTTTTT
TRBD1 . TRBJ2-7 13 TRBV20-1 CSASYGQGYEQYF TGCAGTGCTAGTTACGGACAGGGCTACGAGCAGTACTTC
. . TRBJ1-2 14 TRBV28 CASSLGSTNYGYTF TGTGCCAGCAGTTTGGGGAGTACTAATTATGGCTACACCTTC
. . TRBJ2-1 14 TRBV15 CATSSRGGQNEQFF TGTGCCACCAGCAGTAGGGGGGGCCAGAATGAGCAGTTCTTC
. . TRBJ1-1 14 TRBV18 CASSPKQGGTEAFF TGTGCCAGCTCACCAAAACAGGGAGGGACTGAAGCTTTCTTT
TRBD1 . TRBJ2-3 16 TRBV7-2 CASSSAVGQGADTQYF TGTGCCAGCAGCTCGGCAGTGGGACAGGGGGCAGATACGCAGTATTTT
. . TRBJ2-1 13 TRBV27 CASALAVSNEQFF TGTGCCAGCGCTCTTGCGGTAAGCAATGAGCAGTTCTTC
. once TRBJ2-7 14 TRBV7-9 CASSPVGSTYEQYF TGTGCCAGCAGCCCCGTGGGGAGCACCTACGAGCAGTACTTC
TRBD2 . TRBJ2-2 18 TRBV7-2 CASSLDRLAGANTGELFF TGTGCCAGCAGCTTAGATCGGCTAGCGGGGGCGAACACCGGGGAGCTGTTTTTT